One and the same sample provided the 11 T cell receptor beta chains below, sequenced in a study of blood T cell repertoires in COVID-19. Only in-frame clones appear in the TCRdb table, and some are missing; sequencing was by immunoSEQ multiplex PCR. The sample lists under 200,000 clones, approximately 88% occurring once. Sequenced input: PBMCs or T cells enriched from blood (not recorded which). The receptors derive from a woman aged 60-75 years who had recovered from COVID-19.

As to this clone: A junction end diverges from the germline sequence, so it may reflect a read error. The chain joins TRBV2 to TRBJ2-4; TRBD1 matches at 10 bases. CDR1 is SNHLY and CDR2 is FYNNEI in the germline V gene. The CDR3 is 17 residues long. CDR3: CASSKAPTGGGQDIQYF. Written as DNA, the CDR3 is TGTGCCAGCAGTAAAGCCCCGACAGGGGGCGGCCAGGACATTCAGTACTTC.

The gene calls are TRBV28 and TRBJ1-4; 7 positions agree with TRBD1. The CDR3 runs 14 residues. Looked up from germline, CDR1 is MDHEN and CDR2 is SYDVKM. The ends lost 8 bases at V and 7 bases at J; junction bases unmatched: 10. In DNA form, the CDR3 reads TGTGCCAGCGGGGAGCACAGGGGTGGTGAAAAACTGTTTTTT. This codes for CASGEHRGGEKLFF.

This clone appeared once. This chain uses TRBV11-2 with TRBJ1-6; D gene ambiguous. CDR3 length equals 16 residues. Looked up from germline, CDR1 is SGHAT and CDR2 is FQNNGV. V lost 2 bases and J 12 bases, leaving 20 bases between the germline ends. The CDR3 region has the DNA TGTGCCAGCAGCTTAAGGCCAGCCTGGCGTGAGGGACCCCTCCACTTT. Its protein product is CASSLRPAWREGPLHF. The whole variable domain, remainder taken from reference TRBV11-2 and TRBJ1-6, is EAGVAQSPRYKIIEKRQSVAFWCNPISGHATLYWYQQILGQGPKLLIQFQNNGVVDDSQLPKDRFSAERLKGVDSTLKIQPAKLEDSAVYLCASSLRPAWREGPLHFGNGTRLTVT.

This chain connects TRBV27 to TRBJ2-7; D perhaps matches TRBD2 (6 bases). Germline lookup yields CDR1 MNHEY and CDR2 SMNVEV (reference sequence). This CDR3 is built from 13 residues. Trimming shortened V by 8 bases and J by 0 bases, and 11 bases separated the two germline ends. CDR3 in amino acids: CASRRGSSYEQYF. The DNA for the CDR3 is TGTGCCAGCCGGCGGGGCAGCTCCTACGAGCAGTACTTC.

The CDR3 is CASSLVVTGAGYTF. The DNA of the CDR3 is TGTGCCAGCAGCTTAGTTGTGACAGGGGCTGGCTACACCTTC. V usage is TRBV7-8 and J usage is TRBJ1-2, with 8 bases identical to TRBD1. The length of the CDR3 is 14 residues. CDR1 is SGHVS and CDR2 is FQNEAQ in the germline V gene. V dropped 1 base and J dropped 7; count of bases not matched to a gene: 5.

On this clone itself: At one end, the junction sequence differs from germline, possibly due to a read error. CDR3 DNA sequence: TGCGCCAGCAGTAAGTCGGCTCGCAATCAGCCCCAGCATTTT. It encodes CASSKSARNQPQHF. The V and J genes are TRBV10-2 and TRBJ1-5; D uncertain. Germline CDR1 reads WSHSY; CDR2 reads SAAADI. The CDR3 totals 14 residues.

This clone was seen only a few times. The V call is TRBV4-1, the J call TRBJ1-5; D is possibly TRBD1 (6 bases). The CDR3 covers 16 residues. Trimming removed 1 base from V and 5 bases from J, with 15 bases in between. Germline V gene lookup returns CDR1 MGHRA and CDR2 YSYEKL. CDR3 residues: CASSQVEQGTYQPQHF. The CDR3 nucleotides read TGCGCCAGCAGCCAAGTCGAACAGGGTACGTATCAGCCCCAGCATTTT.

The chain has TRBV28 and TRBJ1-2; 9 bases fit TRBD1. The V gene end was trimmed by 3 bases and the J gene end by 8 bases; junction bases not matched to a gene: 10. The CDR3 sequence is 15 residues long. Germline V CDR1 and CDR2: MDHEN, SYDVKM. The CDR3 nucleotides are TGTGCCAGCAGTTTGCAGCCCGGGACAGGGCCCGGCTACACCTTC. Translated, it gives CASSLQPGTGPGYTF.

V gene TRBV7-9 combines with J gene TRBJ1-2, with 8 bases lining up with TRBD1. There are 13 residues in the CDR3. Germline CDR1 is SEHNR and CDR2 is FQNEAQ (reference sequence). V shed 1 base, J shed 7 bases, and the junction held 2 bases outside the gene matches. The CDR3 DNA reads TGTGCCAGCAGCTTAGACACAGGGGGTGGCTACACCTTC. The encoded protein is CASSLDTGGGYTF.

CDR3 in DNA: TGTGCCAGCAGTACCCACGGAGGGGATGGCGATGAGCAGTTCTTC. As protein: CASSTHGGDGDEQFF. This chain uses TRBV6-5 with TRBJ2-1; D perhaps matches TRBD2 (6 bases). V was trimmed by 5 bases and J by 8 bases, leaving 19 bases between them. Germline V CDR1 and CDR2: MNHEY, SVGAGI. CDR3 length equals 15 residues.

This clone occurred once. The V call is TRBV7-9, the J call TRBJ1-2; TRBD1 is a possible D gene (6 bases). The CDR3 contains 14 residues. Germline assignment: CDR1 SEHNR and CDR2 FQNEAQ (reference sequence). V gave up 2 bases and J gave up 7 bases, with 14 bases separating them. CDR3 coding DNA: TGTGCCAGCAGCTTACCTACAGGGAGAGGTGGCTACACCTTC. Translating gives CASSLPTGRGGYTF.